This T cell receptor (beta chain) was sequenced in a study of blood T cells in healthy people across ages (dated by TCRdb to 2014 to 2015). Looking at the study overall: In model experiments, template switching captured roughly one uniquely barcoded TCR beta cDNA molecule for every two T cells. Using deep sequencing normalized with unique cDNA molecular identifiers, the study measured how TCR beta repertoire diversity changes with age. The donors were divided into four age groups: young (average about 16 years), middle-aged (about 39), aged (around 67) and long-lived (about 84). To avoid experimental bias, donors of different ages were randomly spread across the sequencing lanes. For two donors (one aged 18 to 30 and one aged 80 or older), the study analyzed two additional independent replicas of 1 million unique cDNA reads from the same blood draw. Overall study results and their limits: Observed TCR beta diversity correlated strongly with the percentage of naive T cells measured by flow cytometry. As age increased, observed TCR beta diversity per million T cells dropped in a roughly linear way, and a significant reduction was already evident by age 40. Since profiling was done on bulk unsorted PBMCs, naive and antigen-experienced compartments could not be conclusively compared. Estimates of total diversity based on one million sequenced T cells were regarded as lower bounds and as underestimates. Because the CMV infection status of the donors was unknown, age-related changes in expanded clonotypes may potentially have been confounded. Compared with the aged group, the long-lived group had more naive CD4+ T cells, fewer expanded clones and increased TCR diversity, suggesting age selection.

Systemically healthy Caucasian individuals from Russia, 39 in total and aged roughly 6 to 100 years, were included as donors. Around 9.7 milliliters of peripheral blood were collected from each donor into EDTA-treated Vacutainer tubes. PBMCs were isolated by Ficoll-Paque density-gradient centrifugation, with at least 6 million obtained per sample. Total RNA, at least 5.5 micrograms per sample, was extracted from PBMCs with Trizol reagent. Naive CD45RAhigh/CD27high T cell percentages were measured by flow cytometry on a PBMC aliquot from every donor. The method was 5' RACE. These reads were obtained on an Illumina HiSeq 2500. A second PCR of about 7 to 12 cycles was run with a J-beta primer mix and a sample-barcoded 5' primer. A template-switch 5' adaptor carrying 12 random nucleotides introduced a unique molecular identifier onto each TCR beta cDNA molecule. Each sample yielded at least 2.5 million CDR3-containing paired-end reads. All of the RNA was converted into first-strand cDNA using the Mint cDNA synthesis kit, with a TRBC-specific oligonucleotide serving as the primer. Following uracil-DNA glycosylase treatment, a first 18-cycle PCR with universal primers M1SS and BC2_uni_R was performed on all cDNA. The authors' analysis ran thus. Normalization of each sample was performed by random selection of 1 million high-quality reads, each carrying a distinct molecular identifier. Reads sharing molecular identifiers were discarded rather than binned into consensus sequences. CDR3 identification, clonotype clustering and error correction used MiTCR with a Q25 quality threshold and the strictest error-elimination algorithm. Lower-bound total TCR beta diversity was estimated with a nonparametric unseen species model using Euler transformation. The raw public data were reprocessed by TCRdb itself: fastp quality trimming at Q25, MiXCR clonotype calling, in-frame beta chains only. Every distinct CDR3 protein forms one entry, paired with its most common genes and DNA. In this record, the V and J calls reflect TCRdb's handling and not the investigators' own analysis. Present in this sample are hundreds of thousands of distinct CDR3 sequences, less than 40% of which were seen just once. The ten most abundant clones make up 15% of the sample.

As regards this clonotype: It has no known antigen specificity. This may arise from a read error, as a much more abundant clone is one base away.

This TCR was recovered from a woman at least 80 years old in good health. Donor details come from another sample of the same person, matched by shared clones. Material: blood.

The encoded CDR3 is CNARGQGRQETQYF. The sequence in DNA is TGCAATGCTAGAGGACAGGGGAGGCAAGAGACCCAGTACTTC. The chain is encoded by TRBV20-1 joined to TRBJ2-4, with 9 bases aligning to TRBD1. The J call may be faulty, since TRBJ2-5 better matches the DNA end. The CDR3 spans 14 residues, from the cysteine through the phenylalanine. Only CDR3 DNA is held: 42 bases, read in frame from base 1. Taken from the germline V gene (reference sequence), the CDR1 and CDR2 loops are DFQATT and SNEGSKA.